This T cell receptor (beta chain) was sequenced for a study of blood T cell repertoires in COVID-19 (dated by TCRdb to the early 2020s). About the study as a whole: The collaborator samples originated in the United States, Italy and Spain and spanned the acute and convalescent phases of COVID-19. Samples came from the ongoing ImmuneRACE study (first 160 participants) plus 1,254 subjects from 6 global collaborators. The dataset comprised deeply sampled blood TCRbeta repertoires from subjects exposed to, actively infected with, or recovered from COVID-19. Sample metadata almost always included a de-identified subject ID, COVID-19 status, age in years and sex. Where HLA class I and class II types were available, the types were taken from metadata supplied by the sample provider, not from assay-based typing. The repertoires were made available in a free public database intended to serve as a resource for research on the immune response to SARS-CoV-2. The prospective study material was composed of cDNA or gDNA derived from T cells, B-cell-depleted T cells, or PBMCs. Study-level results and caveats: The amount of clinical and demographic metadata varied by source and participant and was provided uncurated.

Participants in the prospective study were aged 18 to 89 years, lived in over 20 United States geographic areas, and enrolled through a virtual design. To assign participants to cohorts, the prospective study relied on clinical history that participants themselves reported in a screening survey and a study questionnaire. ImmuneRACE Cohort 3 recovered participants were defined by two consecutive negative NP/OP PCR tests, healthcare professional clearance, or symptom resolution. In the prospective study, mobile phlebotomists collected whole blood, serum and a nasopharyngeal or oropharyngeal swab from each participant. Over a roughly 2-month period, participants in the prospective study had the option of providing additional blood draws and questionnaires. Blood samples from the prospective study were shipped frozen or at room temperature prior to DNA extraction. TCRbeta CDR3 regions were amplified from genomic DNA using the immunoSEQ Assay, a bias-controlled multiplex PCR. In the source study's methods: The number of nucleated cells in each sample was estimated from the amplification of reference gene primers within the assay. To quantify the absolute abundance of each unique TCRbeta CDR3 rearrangement, sequence reads were collapsed and filtered. For each sample, productive Simpson clonality was calculated as the square root of Simpson's diversity index over productive rearrangements. The clones in this table, taken by TCRdb from immuneACCESS, are in-frame only. Not every clone is retained; where verified, under half of the shortfall comes from an unresolved V gene, and the cause of the rest is unknown. That table furnishes V, J and clone size, whereas the DNA furnished D and trimming. For this sample the table gives just over 300,000 clones, of which about nine tenths were detected only once. Clones ranked in the top ten supply around 9.5% of the sample.

Looking up the germline V gene yields CDR1 SNHLY and CDR2 FYNNEI. The CDR3 starts with the cysteine, ends with the phenylalanine, and has 13 residues. Here the CDR3 DNA is all that survives: 39 bases in frame from base 1. V is pared back by 3 bases and J by 5 bases, with 10 bases lying between the germline termini. In regard to this clone: This receptor's antigen is unknown. No base quality values were provided; no much bigger clone lies one nucleotide off.

The material sequenced was PBMCs or T cells enriched from blood (not recorded which). The rearrangement joined TRBV2 to TRBJ1-1; D gene: possibly TRBD1, on 5 matching bases. This clonotype was sampled from a woman in her thirties or forties who had recovered from COVID-19. The CDR3 amino acid sequence is: CASSDFRATEAFF. DNA sequence: TGTGCCAGCAGTGATTTCAGGGCAACTGAAGCTTTCTTT.